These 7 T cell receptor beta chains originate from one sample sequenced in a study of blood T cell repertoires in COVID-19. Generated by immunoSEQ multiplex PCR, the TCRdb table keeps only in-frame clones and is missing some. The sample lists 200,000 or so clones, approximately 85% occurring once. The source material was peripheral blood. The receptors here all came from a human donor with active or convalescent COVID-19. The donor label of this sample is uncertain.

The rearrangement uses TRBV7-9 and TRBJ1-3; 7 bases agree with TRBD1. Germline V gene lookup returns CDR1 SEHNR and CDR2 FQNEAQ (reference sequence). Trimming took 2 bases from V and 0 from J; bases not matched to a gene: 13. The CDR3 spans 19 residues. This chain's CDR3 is CASSLQPGGGLGSGNTIYF. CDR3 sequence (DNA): TGTGCCAGCAGCTTACAGCCAGGGGGAGGCCTCGGCTCTGGAAACACCATATATTTT.

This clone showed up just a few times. The CDR3 bases are TGTGCCAGCAGCTCGCGGCTGCGTGGCACCGGGGAGCTGTTTTTT. This codes for CASSSRLRGTGELFF. V is TRBV13 and J is TRBJ2-2; D unresolved. V lost 4 bases and J 4 bases, leaving 13 bases between the germline ends. This CDR3 is 15 amino acids long. CDR1 is PRHDT and CDR2 is FYEKMQ in the germline V gene (reference sequence).

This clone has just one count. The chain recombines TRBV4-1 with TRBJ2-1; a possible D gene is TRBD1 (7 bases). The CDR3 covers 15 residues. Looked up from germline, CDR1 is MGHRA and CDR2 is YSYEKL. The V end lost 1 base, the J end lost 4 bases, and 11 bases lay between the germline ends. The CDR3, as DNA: TGCGCCAGCAGCCAAGGTCCAGGGGGGTACAATGAGCAGTTCTTC. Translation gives CASSQGPGGYNEQFF.

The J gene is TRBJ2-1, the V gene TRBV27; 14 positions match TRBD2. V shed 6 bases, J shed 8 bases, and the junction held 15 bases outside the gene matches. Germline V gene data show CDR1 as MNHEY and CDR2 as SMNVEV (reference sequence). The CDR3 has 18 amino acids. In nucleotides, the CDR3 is TGTGCCAGCAGCCCAACCCCAGGGACTAGCGGGGGAGGGGATGAGCAGTTCTTC. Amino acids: CASSPTPGTSGGGDEQFF.

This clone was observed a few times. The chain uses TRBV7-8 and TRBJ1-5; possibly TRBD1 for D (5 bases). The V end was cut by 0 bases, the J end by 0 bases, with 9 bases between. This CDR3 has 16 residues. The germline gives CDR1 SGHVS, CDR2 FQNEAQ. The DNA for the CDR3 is TGTGCCAGCAGCTTAGCTAGACAGTATAGCAATCAGCCCCAGCATTTT. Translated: CASSLARQYSNQPQHF.

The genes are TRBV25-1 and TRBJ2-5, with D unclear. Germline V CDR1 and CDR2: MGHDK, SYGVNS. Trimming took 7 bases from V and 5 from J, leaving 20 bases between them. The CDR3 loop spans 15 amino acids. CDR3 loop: CASISLGAPHETQYF. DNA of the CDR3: TGTGCCAGCATCTCGTTAGGAGCGCCCCACGAGACCCAGTACTTC.

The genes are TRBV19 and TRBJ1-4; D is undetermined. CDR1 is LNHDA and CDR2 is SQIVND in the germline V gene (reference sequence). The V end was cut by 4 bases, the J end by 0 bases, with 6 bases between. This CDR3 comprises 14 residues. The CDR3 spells CASSRAATNEKLFF. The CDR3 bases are TGTGCCAGTAGTAGGGCTGCAACTAATGAAAAACTGTTTTTT.